Each of the 2 T cell receptor beta chains below was sequenced from the same sample in a study of OX40 agonist ivuxolimab in advanced cancers. Profiled with immunoSEQ multiplex PCR; TCRdb holds only in-frame clones, not every one. The data show some 100,000 clones, with 75% to 90% seen just once and 0.15% to 0.2% held by the top ten. Sequenced material: CD4+ or CD8+ T cells sorted from blood, taken in a trial of the OX40 agonist ivuxolimab. The receptors shown here come from an adult with an advanced solid tumor such as melanoma, head and neck, liver or kidney cancer.

As for this clone: A read error may produce the germline difference seen at one junction end. The CDR3 nucleotides are TGTGCCAGCAGTGGGGGACTACCCTACAGTGAGCAGTTCTTC. It codes for CASSGGLPYSEQFF. The chain employs TRBV25-1 and TRBJ2-1, with 7 bases identical to TRBD2. This CDR3 has 14 residues. Per germline, CDR1 MGHDK and CDR2 SYGVNS.

This chain links TRBV11-2 with TRBJ1-2, with TRBD1 identical over 8 bases. Germline V lookup: CDR1 SGHAT, CDR2 FQNNGV. J lost 7 bases, V lost 2 bases, and 12 bases had no gene match. This CDR3 is built from 16 residues. The chain's CDR3 is CASSLRGGQAQVGYTF. DNA for the CDR3: TGTGCCAGCAGCTTACGGGGGGGACAGGCTCAGGTTGGCTACACCTTC.